This T cell receptor beta chain was retrieved from a study of cytomegalovirus exposure and HLA in healthy donors. Whole-study findings and limits: Roughly uniform depth of sequencing across donors was assumed in presence/absence analyses. Later analysis identified about 18,000 TCR beta sequences associated with HLA alleles, using a false discovery rate threshold of 0.05. CMV antigen specificity of a few CMV-associated chains was confirmed in vitro. An analysis was carried out later, and it reportedly showed fewer N-insertions in an Asian-associated ancestry cluster than the roughly 700-donor mean.

Details on this clone: Its cognate antigen is unknown.

PCR was performed using 60 Vbeta and 13 Jbeta primers. Generated by immunoSEQ multiplex PCR, the TCRdb table keeps only in-frame clones and is missing some. The sample lists around 84,000 clones; about 80% were seen once. J gave up 2 bases and V 4 bases, and 5 bases lay outside the gene matches. This CDR3 comprises 14 residues. Germline V gene data show CDR1 as MGHRA and CDR2 as YSYEKL. This chain connects TRBV4-1 to TRBJ2-7; 7 bases match TRBD1. The clonotype was recovered from a man between 50 and 59 years old in good health and CMV-seronegative. Sequencing was carried out using PBMCs. This CDR3 reads CASSLGTDPYEQYF. CDR3 DNA sequence: TGCGCCAGCAGCCTAGGGACAGACCCCTACGAGCAGTACTTC.